The 16 T cell receptor beta chains reported below all come from one sample, sequenced in a study of tumor and adjacent non-tumor tissue in lung cancer. No cell sorting was done before RNA was extracted from the tissue. More than 3 cm separated this lung sample from the edge of the tumor. TCRbeta libraries were built with three rounds of nested PCR, modified from ARM-PCR. Via MiXCR, TCRdb re-called the multiplex PCR reads, giving one row per CDR3 protein. This table has 40,000 to 55,000 distinct CDR3 sequences, about 80% appearing once. The sample was distant non-tumor lung tissue. These receptors were collected from a woman aged 55-70 years with non-small cell lung cancer.

The sample holds many counts of this clonotype. The V gene is TRBV28, the J gene TRBJ2-7; D uncertain. This CDR3 spans 13 amino acids. CDR1 MDHEN and CDR2 SYDVKM come from the germline V gene. Trimming cost V 8 bases and J 2 bases, with 13 bases left between them. In DNA form, the CDR3 reads TGTGCCAGCCAAGGGTTCCTAACCTACGAGCAGTACTTC. Translating it yields CASQGFLTYEQYF.

This chain joins TRBV6-2 or TRBV6-3 and TRBJ1-5; D is perhaps TRBD1 (5 bases). The CDR3 totals 12 residues. V lost 6 bases, J lost 5 bases, and 8 bases lay in between. Germline CDR1 and CDR2: MNHEY and SVGEGT. Here the CDR3 reads CASRRQYQPQHF. The CDR3 bases are TGTGCCAGCAGGAGACAGTATCAGCCCCAGCATTTT.

This clonotype was picked up many times. The CDR3 DNA reads as TGTGCCAGCAGCTTGAGGATAGCAATGCACAATGAGCAGTTCTTC. This codes for CASSLRIAMHNEQFF. J is TRBJ2-1 and V is TRBV11-2; D is undetermined. Per the germline V gene, CDR1 is SGHAT and CDR2 is FQNNGV. This CDR3 has 15 residues. The germline V and J ends were trimmed by 3 bases and 5 bases, with 14 bases remaining between them.

This sequence joins TRBV6-5 and TRBJ2-7, with D possibly matching TRBD2 (6 bases). The CDR3 covers 14 residues. Looked up from germline, CDR1 is MNHEY and CDR2 is SVGAGI. V was trimmed by 8 bases and J by 8 bases, leaving 22 bases between them. The CDR3 loop is CASGLLGGDGKQYF. CDR3 in DNA: TGTGCCAGCGGTCTCCTCGGCGGGGACGGCAAGCAGTACTTC.

About this clonotype: One end of the junction is discordant with germline, which a read error may explain. V usage is TRBV11-2 and J usage is TRBJ1-2; 7 bases align to TRBD1. Germline V gene lookup returns CDR1 SGHAT and CDR2 FQNNGV. There are 13 residues in the CDR3. The CDR3 DNA reads as TGTACCAGCAGCATTACAGGGGTCTCTGGCTACACCTTC. This encodes CTSSITGVSGYTF.

This clonotype was counted once. Because the CDR3 is missing its conserved closing phenylalanine or tryptophan, this is likely a read error. DNA for the CDR3: TGTACCAGCTGTCCACAGGGCGGTCAAGAGACCCAGTACTTA. As protein: CTSCPQGGQETQYL. The chain is built from TRBV11-2 and TRBJ2-5, with D possibly being TRBD1 (6 bases). CDR3 length: 14 residues. The germline V gene encodes CDR1 SGHAT and CDR2 FQNNGV.

The count of this clonotype is one. The missing conserved phenylalanine or tryptophan at the end of this CDR3 makes a read error likely. CDR3 loop: CDSSRDSPSHEQYS. The CDR3 DNA reads TGCGATAGCAGTCGGGACTCCCCGTCCCACGAGCAGTACTCC. V is TRBV12-3 or TRBV12-4 and J is TRBJ2-7; the D gene is possibly TRBD2 (6 bases). The CDR3 is made up of 14 amino acids.

Remarks on this clonotype: The germline gene is not matched at one end of the junction; a read error may be the cause. The gene calls are TRBV5-4 and TRBJ2-7; a weak D match, TRBD1 (5 bases). Germline CDR1 is SGHNT and CDR2 is YYREEE (reference sequence). The CDR3 loop spans 14 amino acids. The DNA of the CDR3 is TGTGCCATCAGCTTTACAGGAAGCCCCTACGAGCAGCACTTC. Protein sequence: CAISFTGSPYEQHF.

Comment on this clonotype: One junction end disagrees with the germline gene, perhaps due to a read error. The chain joins TRBV29-1 to TRBJ2-3; D not resolved. The CDR3 sequence is 10 residues long. Germline V gives CDR1 SQVTM, CDR2 ANQGSEA. The CDR3 spells CSVGTNTQYF. DNA of the CDR3: TGCAGTGTCGGCACAAATACGCAGTATTTT.

A note on this clonotype: The junction differs from germline at one of its ends, possibly a read error. V is TRBV11-2 and J is TRBJ2-7, with D perhaps matching TRBD2 (5 bases). The V gene's germline CDR1 is SGHAT and CDR2 FQNNGV. The CDR3 is 15 amino acids. The CDR3 sequence: CTSSLALPSAHEQYF. The CDR3 DNA follows: TGTACCAGCAGCCTAGCCCTACCATCGGCACATGAGCAGTACTTC.

As for this clonotype: The CDR3 does not end in the conserved phenylalanine or tryptophan, so this is likely a read error. It is unclear where the CDR3 begins or ends on the DNA, so no DNA is shown, and the CDR3 is as TCRdb lists it. The chain uses TRBV6-5 and TRBJ1-2; the listed D gene, TRBD1, was not tested against the DNA. Germline CDR1 reads MNHEY; CDR2 reads SVGAGI. The CDR3 is made up of 15 amino acids, end residues included. The CDR3 sequence: CASSSRTGGRRGFTI.

This sequence joins TRBV5-6 and TRBJ2-1; TRBD2 might be the D (6 bases). Trimming left V 5 bases short and J 6 bases short, with 27 bases between. Germline values: CDR1 SGHDT, CDR2 YYEEEE. The CDR3 covers 18 residues. CDR3 coding DNA: TGTGCCAGCAGGGGACGGATTATCGGTATTGGGGGAGGCAATGAGCAGTTCTTC. Its protein product is CASRGRIIGIGGGNEQFF. Complete variable domain (other parts from reference TRBV5-6 and TRBJ2-1): DAGVTQSPTHLIKTRGQQVTLRCSPKSGHDTVSWYQQALGQGPQFIFQYYEEEERQRGNFPDRFSGHQFPNYSSELNVNALLLGDSALYLCASRGRIIGIGGGNEQFFGPGTRLTVL.

Comments on this clonotype: One junction end does not reproduce the germline sequence, and a read error may be involved. The J gene is TRBJ2-3, the V gene TRBV6-2 or TRBV6-3, with D maybe TRBD2 (6 bases). Per the germline V gene, CDR1 is MNHEY and CDR2 is SVGEGT. The CDR3 covers 14 residues. The DNA of the CDR3 is TGTGCCAGCAGTTCGGGACTCAACACAGATACGCTGTATTTT. Translated: CASSSGLNTDTLYF.

About this clonotype itself: One end of the junction varies from germline; a read error may be responsible. The rearrangement links TRBV6-6 to TRBJ1-3, with D possibly matching TRBD1 (5 bases). The CDR3 has 16 amino acids. Germline V gene lookup returns CDR1 MNHNY and CDR2 SVGAGI (reference sequence). The DNA of the CDR3 is TGTGCCAGCAGTTACTCCTCGGCAGGGATCGGAAACATCATATATTTT. Translating it yields CASSYSSAGIGNIIYF.

By share, this clonotype ranks as medium-sized. J is TRBJ1-2 and V is TRBV12-3 or TRBV12-4, with D perhaps matching TRBD1 (5 bases). Trimming removed 6 bases from V and 3 bases from J, with 8 bases in between. This CDR3 has 12 amino acids. The CDR3 nucleotides read TGTGCCAGCAGGGGGGACGACTATGGCTACACCTTC. Its translation is CASRGDDYGYTF.

Only a few counts were recorded for this clonotype. The rearrangement links TRBV7-9 to TRBJ2-7; 9 positions match TRBD1. V gave up 10 bases and J gave up 2 bases; unmatched junction bases: 15. This CDR3 has 16 residues. Germline CDR1 SEHNR, CDR2 FQNEAQ (reference sequence). This CDR3 reads CATSRTGGQGPYEQYF. The CDR3 DNA reads as TGTGCCACCTCACGGACGGGTGGACAGGGGCCCTACGAGCAGTACTTC.